Following are 16 T cell receptor beta chains from one sample sequenced in a study of blood T cell repertoires in COVID-19. Clones were read by immunoSEQ multiplex PCR, and TCRdb kept only the in-frame ones, dropping some. The sample lists approximately 300,000 clones, 85% occurring once. Sequences were obtained from PBMCs or T cells enriched from blood (not recorded which). The receptor source for this set is a woman under 40 who had been exposed to COVID-19.

Here the CDR3 DNA reads TGTGCCAGCAGCTCCAACAGGGGTACTGAAGCTTTCTTT. It specifies CASSSNRGTEAFF. The genes are TRBV7-3 and TRBJ1-1; TRBD1 aligns across 7 bases. V was clipped by 4 bases and J by 5 bases; unmatched bases: 4. Germline-derived CDR1 and CDR2 are SGHTA and FQGTGA. The CDR3 consists of 13 residues.

The chain is built from TRBV12-5 and TRBJ2-2, with 9 bases matching TRBD2. The CDR3 runs to 22 residues. V trimming: 0 bases; J trimming: 0 bases; junction bases outside the gene matches: 17. The germline gives CDR1 LGHNT, CDR2 FRNRAP. The CDR3 here is CASGLVHLRGGRDPTNTGELFF. DNA of the CDR3: TGTGCTAGTGGTTTGGTCCACCTTCGGGGCGGGAGGGACCCCACGAACACCGGGGAGCTGTTTTTT.

About this clone: The identical CDR3 is also encoded by other nucleotide sequences in the sample. The chain couples TRBV28 to TRBJ2-7; D is perhaps TRBD1 (5 bases). In germline, CDR1 is MDHEN, CDR2 SYDVKM. V shed 5 bases and J shed 3 bases, with 11 bases lying between them. CDR3 size: 13 residues. The CDR3 region is CASSPGQGYEQYF. CDR3 nucleotide sequence: TGTGCCAGCAGTCCAGGCCAGGGCTACGAGCAGTACTTC. Variable domain in full (rest from reference TRBV28 and TRBJ2-7): DVKVTQSSRYLVKRTGEKVFLECVQDMDHENMFWYRQDPGLGLRLIYFSYDVKMKEKGDIPEGYSVSREKKERFSLILESASTNQTSMYLCASSPGQGYEQYFGPGTRLTVT.

The chain uses TRBV29-1 and TRBJ1-1, with a possible D match to TRBD1 (6 bases). Deletions cut 7 bases from V and 0 bases from J, with 18 bases between. Germline CDR1 is SQVTM and CDR2 is ANQGSEA. This CDR3 has 15 amino acids. CDR3 in amino acids: CSGFRGGGMNTEAFF. CDR3 nucleotide sequence: TGCAGCGGATTTAGGGGGGGAGGGATGAACACTGAAGCTTTCTTT.

The V and J genes are TRBV6-2 or TRBV6-3 and TRBJ2-3; 10 bases agree with TRBD2. Trimming removed 0 bases from V and 4 bases from J; junction bases left unmatched: 1. Looked up from germline, CDR1 is MNHEY and CDR2 is SVGEGT. CDR3 length equals 15 residues. For the CDR3, the DNA is TGTGCCAGCAGTTACTCTAGCGGGAGGTCAGATACGCAGTATTTT. Protein: CASSYSSGRSDTQYF.

V is TRBV9 and J is TRBJ1-3, with D perhaps TRBD1 (6 bases). Germline CDR1 and CDR2: SGDLS and YYNGEE. The length of the CDR3 is 15 residues. Trimming left V 0 bases short and J 4 bases short, with 11 bases between. The CDR3 DNA is TGTGCCAGCAGCGTAGCCGGACAGCGGGGAAACACCATATATTTT. Protein product: CASSVAGQRGNTIYF.

The chain uses TRBV7-9 and TRBJ2-1; 8 nucleotides align to TRBD2. Germline CDR1 SEHNR, CDR2 FQNEAQ (reference sequence). The CDR3 covers 15 residues. Trimming removed 1 base from V and 3 bases from J; junction bases left unmatched: 2. CDR3 nucleotide sequence: TGTGCCAGCAGCTTAGTAGCGGGGAACTACAATGAGCAGTTCTTC. It is translated as CASSLVAGNYNEQFF.

This chain uses TRBV9 with TRBJ1-2, with TRBD1 as a possible D gene (6 bases). The CDR3 consists of 17 residues. With 3 bases removed from V and 0 bases from J, the gap between germline ends came to 18 bases. Germline assignment: CDR1 SGDLS and CDR2 YYNGEE. CDR3 bases: TGTGCCAGCAGCGACCGGGACAAAGAACCCCCTAACTATGGCTACACCTTC. Amino acid sequence: CASSDRDKEPPNYGYTF.

V and J are TRBV4-2 and TRBJ2-3; no reliable D call. CDR1 is LGHNA and CDR2 is YNFKEQ in the germline V gene. CDR3 length: 17 residues. Trimming took off 0 bases at V and 0 bases at J, with 13 bases between the two ends. The CDR3 spells CASSQEVTTLSTDTQYF. CDR3 bases: TGTGCCAGCAGCCAAGAAGTCACTACCTTAAGCACAGATACGCAGTATTTT.

This clone was picked up one time. The chain recombines TRBV30 with TRBJ2-7; D is possibly TRBD1 (6 bases). This CDR3 comprises 14 residues. The germline V and J ends were trimmed by 1 base and 5 bases, with 15 bases remaining between them. Germline V gene sequence: CDR1 GTSNPN, CDR2 SVGIG (reference sequence). The DNA of the CDR3 is TGTGCCTGGAGTGCGGGACAAGTGAGAGACGAGCAGTACTTC. This sequence encodes CAWSAGQVRDEQYF.

V gene TRBV4-2 combines with J gene TRBJ1-1; TRBD1 might be the D (6 bases). The CDR3 is made up of 13 amino acids. Trimming shortened V by 4 bases and J by 7 bases, and 13 bases separated the two germline ends. In germline, CDR1 is LGHNA, CDR2 YNFKEQ. The CDR3 DNA reads as TGTGCCAGCAGCCCTGGGGGGGCTGGTGAAGCTTTCTTT. Its protein product is CASSPGGAGEAFF.

This clone was observed once. The CDR3 loop is CASSLVGGGANTGELFF. CDR3 bases: TGTGCCAGCAGCTTAGTCGGCGGGGGGGCGAACACCGGGGAGCTGTTTTTT. The chain uses TRBV7-9 and TRBJ2-2, with 9 bases that match TRBD2. The junction had 3 bases not matched to a gene; V was cut back by 1 base and J by 0 bases. CDR3 length: 17 amino acids. Germline lookup yields CDR1 SEHNR and CDR2 FQNEAQ (reference sequence). Variable domain in full (rest from reference TRBV7-9 and TRBJ2-2): DTGVSQNPRHKITKRGQNVTFRCDPISEHNRLYWYRQTLGQGPEFLTYFQNEAQLEKSRLLSDRFSAERPKGSFSTLEIQRTEQGDSAMYLCASSLVGGGANTGELFFGEGSRLTVL.

The rearrangement uses TRBV5-4 and TRBJ2-7; 9 nucleotides align to TRBD1. CDR3 size: 15 residues. Per germline, CDR1 SGHNT and CDR2 YYREEE (reference sequence). The trim removed 0 bases at V and 5 bases at J, leaving 6 bases unmatched. CDR3 in amino acids: CASSLVGTGFHEQYF. In DNA form, the CDR3 reads TGTGCCAGCAGCTTGGTGGGGACAGGGTTCCACGAGCAGTACTTC.

V is TRBV27 and J is TRBJ2-1; 9 nucleotides agree with TRBD2. The junction had 8 bases not matched to a gene; V was cut back by 5 bases and J by 0 bases. From germline, CDR1 is MNHEY and CDR2 SMNVEV (reference sequence). The CDR3 is 17 amino acids. This CDR3 reads CASSARTSASSYNEQFF. As DNA, the CDR3 is TGTGCCAGCAGTGCCCGGACTAGCGCTAGCTCCTACAATGAGCAGTTCTTC.

The sample holds one count of this clone. The J gene is TRBJ1-5, the V gene TRBV2; TRBD1 agrees at 9 bases. Germline loops: CDR1 SNHLY, CDR2 FYNNEI. The CDR3 is 13 amino acids. V trimming: 7 bases; J trimming: 7 bases; junction bases outside the gene matches: 5. CDR3 residues: CASIGQGQQPQHF. The CDR3 DNA reads as TGTGCCAGCATTGGACAGGGGCAACAGCCCCAGCATTTT.

This CDR3 reads CASSHARQQYF. The CDR3 DNA follows: TGTGCCAGCAGCCACGCCAGGCAGCAGTACTTC. The chain is built from TRBV14 and TRBJ2-7; D ambiguous. CDR1 and CDR2 (germline): SGHDN, FVKESK. The CDR3 consists of 11 residues. Trimming stripped 3 bases from V and 8 bases from J, with 8 bases between.